The present T cell receptor beta chain was sequenced within a study of Tregs in tolerant kidney transplant recipients. The CDR3 covers 16 residues. Unmatched junction bases numbered 14, after V lost 4 bases and J lost 15 bases. From germline, CDR1 is SGHTA and CDR2 FQGTGA. Study-level findings and limits: Few patients were studied, so findings need validation in larger groups.

About this clone: Its target is not known.

Mixed chimerism was transient after nonmyeloablative marrow transplants from related graft donors. Unstimulated Tregs (CD4+CD25+CD127-) and CD4+CD25- non-Tregs were sorted from PBMCs. Clones were read by immunoSEQ multiplex PCR, and TCRdb kept only the in-frame ones, dropping some. This table has tens of thousands of clones, over 85% appearing once. Sequenced here: CD4+ T cells from blood (PBMCs), sampled 12 months after the transplant. This chain connects TRBV7-3 to TRBJ2-1; 14 nucleotides match TRBD2. The sequence was collected from a human patient who received a combined kidney and bone marrow transplant. Some T cells may trace back to the graft donor. The CDR3 DNA sequence: TGTGCCAGCAGCTCGGGACTAGCGGGAGTATTTGGTGACTTGTTCTTC. It codes for CASSSGLAGVFGDLFF.